These T cell receptor beta chains were read from a single sample in a study of tumor and adjacent non-tumor tissue in lung cancer. TCRdb re-called the multiplex PCR reads with MiXCR, one entry per CDR3 protein. The sample includes 90,000 to 130,000 distinct CDR3 sequences, over 70% of them seen just once. The sample taken for sequencing was lung tumor tissue. These receptors were taken from a man between 65 and 79 years old with non-small cell lung cancer. The CDR3 runs from the conserved cysteine through the conserved F or W. D genes are given only for firm matches. Clone size is not always given. Where it is, it says once, few, many or a class for expanded clones.

v_gene	d_gene	j_gene	abundance	CDR3nt	CDR3aa
TRBV6-6	TRBD1	TRBJ2-5	-	TGTGCCAGTAGTTCTCTGGCCGGGACAGGGCTCGAACAGACTCAGTACTTC	CASSSLAGTGLEQTQYF
TRBV18	-	TRBJ2-5	few	TGTGCCAGCTCACCGGGGATATCCCAAGAGACCCAGTACTTC	CASSPGISQETQYF
TRBV28	-	TRBJ2-5	-	TGTCTCAGCAGTTTTAATGTCTACCGTGCCGCAGAGACCCAGTACTTC	CLSSFNVYRAAETQYF
TRBV5-6	-	TRBJ1-6	-	TGTGCCAGCAGCTTGGAATGGGGGGGGAATTCACCCCTCCACTTT	CASSLEWGGNSPLHF
TRBV28	TRBD1	TRBJ1-6	-	TGTGCCCGGGGGACAGGGAGGTCACCCCTCCACTTT	CARGTGRSPLHF
TRBV20-1	-	TRBJ1-3	-	TGCAGTGCTAGAGCTAGCAGCTCTGGAAACGCCATACATTTT	CSARASSSGNAIHF
TRBV28	TRBD2	TRBJ2-5	-	TGTGCCAGCAGCCGGAGGATGGGAGGGATAGAGACCCAGTACTTC	CASSRRMGGIETQYF
TRBV6-5	-	TRBJ1-4	-	TGTGCCAGCAGGACCACAGTGCCCTATGAAAAACTGTTTTTT	CASRTTVPYEKLFF
TRBV12-3/TRBV12-4	-	TRBJ1-6	-	TGTGCCAGCAGTCTTTACTACAATTCACCCTTCCACTTT	CASSLYYNSPFHF
TRBV19	-	TRBJ2-2	-	TGTGCCAGTCAGAAAATCACAGGACTCAGGGAGCTGTTTTTT	CASQKITGLRELFF
TRBV29-1	-	TRBJ2-4	-	TGCAGCGCTGCCCCGATCGGGGGGCGGGTAAACATTCACTACTTC	CSAAPIGGRVNIHYF
TRBV4-1	-	TRBJ1-2	-	TGCGCCAGCAGCCAGTACGAGGGGGGGGATTTGGATGACTACACCTTT	CASSQYEGGDLDDYTF
TRBV6-5	-	TRBJ2-3	few	TGTGCCAGCAGTTACGCGGGTGAAGATACGCAGTATTTT	CASSYAGEDTQYF
TRBV12-3/TRBV12-4	-	TRBJ2-3	-	TGTGCCAGCCGGGTAACCGTTGGGGATACACAGTATTTT	CASRVTVGDTQYF
TRBV6-5	-	TRBJ1-2	-	TGTGCCAGCAGTTATCTGGGGGTGGGCTATGGCTACACCTTC	CASSYLGVGYGYTF
TRBV4-1	-	TRBJ1-1	-	TGCGCCACCAGCCCGGGGACGGCGACTTACACTGAAGCTCTCTTT	CATSPGTATYTEALF
TRBV11-1	-	TRBJ2-1	-	TGTGCCAGCAGCTTAGTTACCAGGATAGATGAGCAGTTCTTC	CASSLVTRIDEQFF
TRBV6-5	-	TRBJ2-4	-	TGTGCCTGCAGTTACTCCTCCTCCTCCGACTCGCGACTAGCCAAAAACATTCAGTACTTC	CACSYSSSSDSRLAKNIQYF
TRBV5-4	-	TRBJ1-4	-	TGTGCCAACAGCGCCGGGACATTCACTAATGAAAAACCGTTTTTT	CANSAGTFTNEKPFF
TRBV11-2	-	TRBJ2-7	-	TGTGCCAGCAACTGGGAGAGCATAAGCTACGAGCAGTACTTC	CASNWESISYEQYF
TRBV29-1	TRBD1	TRBJ2-1	-	TGCAGCGCCCATGGACAGGGGTACTACAATGAGCAGTTCTTC	CSAHGQGYYNEQFF
TRBV12-3/TRBV12-4	TRBD1	TRBJ1-2	-	TGTGCCGGCAGTCCGGGACAGGGCCATTCAGGCTATGGCTACATCTTC	CAGSPGQGHSGYGYIF
TRBV29-1	-	TRBJ1-2	-	TGCAGCGTTGTCCCATATCAATCCTCGGGAGATGATGGCTGTACCTTC	CSVVPYQSSGDDGCTF
TRBV6-2/TRBV6-3	TRBD1	TRBJ2-5	-	TGTGCCAGCACTTACCACGGACAGGGCCCCCAAGAGATCCAGTACTTC	CASTYHGQGPQEIQYF
TRBV15	-	TRBJ2-3	-	TGTGTCACAAGCAGAGCGGGACAGGGCACAGATACGCAGTATTTT	CVTSRAGQGTDTQYF
TRBV4-1	-	TRBJ2-2	-	TGCGCCAGCAGCCTCGGAGAGGGAGAGACAGGGGAGCTGTTTTTT	CASSLGEGETGELFF
TRBV2	-	TRBJ1-5	many	TGTGCCAGCAGTGTGAGGGGCACTCAGTATCAGCCCCAGCATTTT	CASSVRGTQYQPQHF
TRBV29-1	-	TRBJ1-1	-	TGTAGCGCGGCGGGAATCTTCACTGAAGCTTTCTTT	CSAAGIFTEAFF
TRBV11-2	-	TRBJ2-5	many	TGTGCCAGCAGCTACGAAGAGACCCAGTACTTC	CASSYEETQYF
TRBV10-3	-	TRBJ2-7	-	TGTGCCATCAGTGGTGCAGGGAACCCCTACGGGCACTACTTC	CAISGAGNPYGHYF
TRBV29-1	-	TRBJ2-3	-	TGCAGCTTTGATAAGGGCGCAGATATGCAGTATTTC	CSFDKGADMQYF
TRBV5-6	-	TRBJ2-7	-	TGTGCCTGCAGCTCTAACAGGGTGAACTTTAGGTACGAGCAGTACTTC	CACSSNRVNFRYEQYF
TRBV10-1	-	TRBJ2-3	-	TGCGCTAGCTCTCTGGGTTTGCAAGATACGCACTATTTT	CASSLGLQDTHYF
TRBV6-2/TRBV6-3	TRBD2	TRBJ2-1	-	TGTGCCAGCAGTCCGGGACTAGGCAATACCAATAAGCAGCTATTC	CASSPGLGNTNKQLF
TRBV6-2/TRBV6-3	-	TRBJ2-7	many	TGTGCCAGCAGTTACGGTACCAGGGGATATTCCTCCTACGAGCAGTACTTC	CASSYGTRGYSSYEQYF
TRBV4-3	-	TRBJ2-1	-	TGCGGCAGCAGCCAAGACCCAGCGGAGGCTGAATACAATGAGCAGTTCTTC	CGSSQDPAEAEYNEQFF
TRBV20-1	TRBD1	TRBJ1-6	many	TGCAGTGTCGACAGGGGGTCGGGTAATTCACCCCTCCACTTT	CSVDRGSGNSPLHF
TRBV28	-	TRBJ1-2	-	TGTGCCAGCAGGATGTACTGGGGGCGGTATGGCTACACCTTC	CASRMYWGRYGYTF
TRBV6-2/TRBV6-3	-	TRBJ1-5	-	TGTGTCAGCAGTTTCCACAGGTTAGATCAGCCCGAGCATTTT	CVSSFHRLDQPEHF
TRBV25-1	-	TRBJ2-5	once	TGTACCAACAGTGAACCAAGGCAGCCTCAAGAGACCCAGTACTTC	CTNSEPRQPQETQYF
TRBV28	-	TRBJ2-3	-	TGTGCCAGCAGTCCATTAAAGGGGGACACAGATACGCATTATTTT	CASSPLKGDTDTHYF